The 19 T cell receptor beta chains below were found in one sample sequenced in a study of cytomegalovirus exposure and HLA in healthy donors. The assay was immunoSEQ multiplex PCR, and TCRdb's table has in-frame clones only and misses some. The profile shows 120,000 or so clones, approximately 88% of them singletons. Source material: PBMCs. The receptor set was obtained from a woman between 18 and 29 years old in good health and CMV-seronegative.

V is TRBV15 and J is TRBJ2-1; 8 bases match TRBD2. V dropped 1 base and J dropped 3; count of bases not matched to a gene: 2. This CDR3 is built from 15 residues. Germline CDR1 reads LNHNV; CDR2 reads YYDKDF (reference sequence). DNA of the CDR3: TGTGCCACCAGCAGAGCGCTAGCGGGCTACAATGAGCAGTTCTTC. Its translation is CATSRALAGYNEQFF.

The rearrangement links TRBV20-1 to TRBJ2-7, with D perhaps TRBD1 (6 bases). In germline, CDR1 is DFQATT, CDR2 SNEGSKA (reference sequence). Between the trimmed V and J ends, which lost 5 bases and 6 bases, there was a span of 11 bases. The CDR3 length is 11 residues. This CDR3 is CSASIRGEQYF. DNA of the CDR3: TGCAGTGCTTCCATCAGGGGCGAGCAGTACTTC.

This rearrangement joins TRBV29-1 to TRBJ2-1; 9 positions agree with TRBD2. This CDR3 has 15 amino acids. Germline V CDR1 and CDR2: SQVTM, ANQGSEA. The V and J ends lost 0 bases and 8 bases, in that order; junction bases with no gene match: 8. DNA for the CDR3: TGCAGCGTTGAAGAGGAGGGTAGCGGGAGAGATGAGCAGTTCTTC. This sequence encodes CSVEEEGSGRDEQFF.

The chain couples TRBV11-2 to TRBJ2-4; tentative D call: TRBD1 (5 bases). Germline V gene data show CDR1 as SGHAT and CDR2 as FQNNGV. The CDR3 length is 17 residues. The germline V and J ends were trimmed by 0 bases and 1 base, with 13 bases remaining between them. The CDR3 here is CASSLDPRVVAKNIQYF. The CDR3 bases are TGTGCCAGCAGCTTAGATCCCAGGGTAGTTGCCAAAAACATTCAGTACTTC.

The chain has TRBV13 and TRBJ2-2; D not certain. CDR3 size: 14 residues. V was shortened by 1 base and J by 1 base, with 4 bases between the two germline ends. Germline loops: CDR1 PRHDT, CDR2 FYEKMQ (reference sequence). In nucleotides, the CDR3 is TGTGCCAGCAGCTTAGTAGAGAACACCGGGGAGCTGTTTTTT. Amino acids: CASSLVENTGELFF.

The chain links TRBV7-6 to TRBJ2-1; 7 bases fit TRBD2. Germline CDR1 reads SGHVS; CDR2 reads FNYEAQ. The V segment lost 0 bases and the J segment 6 bases; nucleotides outside the gene matches: 5. This CDR3 is built from 15 residues. The CDR3: CASSLAAGEGNEQFF. The CDR3 region has the DNA TGTGCCAGCAGCTTAGCGGCGGGAGAGGGCAATGAGCAGTTCTTC.

This clone has only one observation. The V call is TRBV7-2, the J call TRBJ2-1, with unresolved D. Germline CDR1 reads SGHTA; CDR2 reads FQGNSA. V was cut by 3 bases and J by 3 bases, with 12 bases left in between. The CDR3 is made up of 15 amino acids. The chain's CDR3 is CASSFLVRYYNEQFF. CDR3 DNA sequence: TGTGCCAGCAGCTTCTTGGTGAGGTACTACAATGAGCAGTTCTTC.

The chain carries TRBV10-2 and TRBJ1-5; D may be TRBD1 (5 bases). Trimming shortened V by 4 bases and J by 5 bases, and 9 bases separated the two germline ends. The CDR3 length is 13 residues. Per the germline V gene, CDR1 is WSHSY and CDR2 is SAAADI. CDR3 loop: CASSAGGDQPQHF. CDR3 DNA sequence: TGCGCCAGCAGTGCGGGAGGGGATCAGCCCCAGCATTTT.

Only one count was recorded for this clone. This chain links TRBV11-3 with TRBJ2-1, with a weak D call TRBD1 (5 bases). Germline loops: CDR1 SGHNT, CDR2 YENEEA. The CDR3 is made up of 15 amino acids. Trimming took off 4 bases at V and 5 bases at J, with 15 bases between the two ends. CDR3 sequence: CASSSLDQGDNEQFF. In nucleotides, the CDR3 is TGTGCCAGCAGCTCCCTGGACCAAGGGGACAATGAGCAGTTCTTC.

V is TRBV5-6 and J is TRBJ1-2; 12 bases are shared with TRBD1. The V segment lost 4 bases and the J segment 8 bases; nucleotides outside the gene matches: 3. The CDR3 has 13 amino acids. Looked up from germline, CDR1 is SGHDT and CDR2 is YYEEEE. This chain's CDR3 is CASSPGTGGGYTF. Here the CDR3 DNA reads TGTGCCAGCAGCCCTGGGACAGGGGGCGGCTACACCTTC.

V is TRBV6-1 and J is TRBJ2-5, with TRBD1 matching over 8 bases. J lost 0 bases, V lost 2 bases, and 5 bases had no gene match. The CDR3 covers 16 residues. CDR1 is MNHNS and CDR2 is SASEGT in the germline V gene. The CDR3 reads CASSEMTGVYQETQYF. CDR3 nucleotide sequence: TGTGCCAGCAGTGAAATGACAGGGGTCTACCAAGAGACCCAGTACTTC.

The chain recombines TRBV5-1 with TRBJ1-1; 12 bases line up with TRBD1. CDR3 length equals 16 residues. V was clipped by 4 bases and J by 6 bases; unmatched bases: 10. CDR1 and CDR2 from the germline V gene are SGHRS and YFSETQ. CDR3 in amino acids: CASSPGTGGAYAEAFF. CDR3 DNA: TGCGCCAGCAGCCCCGGGACAGGGGGCGCGTACGCTGAAGCTTTCTTT.

The chain carries TRBV18 and TRBJ2-7; 7 bases map to TRBD1. CDR3 length: 15 amino acids. The V gene end was trimmed by 4 bases and the J gene end by 7 bases; junction bases not matched to a gene: 13. Germline CDR1 KGHSH, CDR2 LQKENI. The CDR3 DNA follows: TGTGCCAGCTCACTTCCGGGACAGAGAATAAGGGAGCAGTACTTC. Its protein is CASSLPGQRIREQYF.

The genes are TRBV6-5 and TRBJ1-2; the match to TRBD1 covers 7 bases. Germline CDR1 MNHEY, CDR2 SVGAGI. The CDR3 extends over 13 amino acids. V trimming: 7 bases; J trimming: 6 bases; junction bases outside the gene matches: 8. In DNA, the CDR3 is TGTGCCAGCAAAAAGACAGGGCCCGATGGCTACACCTTC. As protein: CASKKTGPDGYTF.

The chain combines TRBV5-8 with TRBJ2-5, with TRBD2 matching 8 bases. The CDR3 totals 14 residues. Germline V gene sequence: CDR1 SGHTS, CDR2 YDEGEE. The junction had 9 bases not matched to a gene; V was cut back by 7 bases and J by 4 bases. CDR3 sequence (DNA): TGTGCCAGCTCGTCTAGCGGGTTCGGAGAGACCCAGTACTTC. The encoded protein is CASSSSGFGETQYF.

The chain couples TRBV23-1 to TRBJ2-3; TRBD1 aligns across 9 bases. TRBV23-1 is assigned to the ORF class and has an uncertain function. Trimming at V came to 11 bases and at J to 4 bases, leaving 13 bases not matched to a gene. The CDR3 length is 15 residues. The CDR3 DNA follows: TGCGCCCCAACTAGCCGGGACAGGGTTGCAGATACGCAGTATTTT. Its protein product is CAPTSRDRVADTQYF.

The chain joins TRBV13 to TRBJ1-2, with D perhaps matching TRBD1 (6 bases). The CDR3 loop spans 16 amino acids. Germline values: CDR1 PRHDT, CDR2 FYEKMQ (reference sequence). Trimming left V 0 bases short and J 4 bases short, with 15 bases between. DNA for the CDR3: TGTGCCAGCAGCTTAGGACCTGGGGGGGCGCCCTATGGCTACACCTTC. Residues: CASSLGPGGAPYGYTF.

The chain employs TRBV5-1 and TRBJ2-7; 13 nucleotides line up with TRBD2. V was clipped by 4 bases and J by 1 base; unmatched bases: 5. This CDR3 spans 16 amino acids. Germline V gene lookup returns CDR1 SGHRS and CDR2 YFSETQ. The CDR3 sequence is CASSRGGLAGSYEQYF. The CDR3, as DNA: TGCGCCAGCAGCAGGGGGGGACTAGCGGGATCCTACGAGCAGTACTTC.

The V and J genes are TRBV7-9 and TRBJ2-1; maybe TRBD2 (5 bases). The germline V gene has CDR1 SEHNR and CDR2 FQNEAQ (reference sequence). The CDR3 totals 15 residues. The V gene lost 4 bases and the J gene lost 7 bases, with 17 bases spanning the gap. The CDR3 sequence: CASSSSVSSFNEQFF. The CDR3 DNA reads TGTGCCAGCAGCTCCAGCGTGTCTAGCTTTAATGAGCAGTTCTTC.